The 24 T cell receptor beta chains presented below share a single source sample, sequenced in a study of shared clonotypes between healthy human individuals. Terminally differentiated effector memory CD45RA+ cells were excluded from the naive CD8 cells, which were CD45RO-negative and positively selected for CCR7. Here immunoSEQ multiplex PCR was the method, and the copy in TCRdb shows in-frame clones only, minus some. The sample yields about 1.9 million clones, roughly 95% seen once. Sequencing was done on a sample of naive CD8+ T cells from PBMCs. The source of these receptors is a man aged 18-30 years in good health. Some clones in this sample may be carry-over from other donors' samples.

The chain joins TRBV19 to TRBJ2-2, with D unclear. Trimming cost V 5 bases and J 7 bases, with 14 bases left between them. The CDR3 consists of 14 residues. CDR1 LNHDA and CDR2 SQIVND come from the germline V gene (reference sequence). CDR3 protein: CASSPRPPGGELFF. Written as DNA, the CDR3 is TGTGCCAGTAGTCCCCGTCCCCCGGGCGGGGAGCTGTTTTTT.

Turning to this clone: The same CDR3 also results from other DNA sequences found in this sample. The gene calls are TRBV27 and TRBJ2-2; D not certain. Trimming took off 6 bases at V and 6 bases at J, with 8 bases between the two ends. Germline-derived CDR1 and CDR2 are MNHEY and SMNVEV (reference sequence). The CDR3 consists of 12 residues. This chain's CDR3 is CASSIWAGELFF. In nucleotides, the CDR3 is TGTGCCAGCAGCATCTGGGCCGGGGAGCTGTTTTTT.

The gene calls are TRBV6-6 and TRBJ1-1; unclear D gene. Trimming took 0 bases from V and 7 from J, leaving 9 bases between them. Looked up from germline, CDR1 is MNHNY and CDR2 is SVGAGI (reference sequence). This CDR3 comprises 13 residues. This chain's CDR3 is CASSYSGGFEAFF. For the CDR3, the DNA is TGTGCCAGCAGTTACTCCGGAGGTTTTGAAGCTTTCTTT.

The chain uses TRBV2 and TRBJ2-7; tentative D call: TRBD2 (6 bases). The CDR3 extends over 15 amino acids. In germline, CDR1 is SNHLY, CDR2 FYNNEI. Deletions cut 4 bases from V and 1 base from J, with 14 bases between. The CDR3 region is CASSVKTGVSYEQYF. For the CDR3, the DNA is TGTGCCAGCAGTGTGAAAACGGGGGTATCCTACGAGCAGTACTTC.

The chain joins TRBV9 to TRBJ2-2, with TRBD1 identical over 12 bases. The V gene's germline CDR1 is SGDLS and CDR2 YYNGEE. The CDR3 consists of 15 residues. Trimming cost V 3 bases and J 7 bases; bases outside gene matches: 4. The CDR3 protein is CASSAGTGGIGELFF. CDR3 nucleotide sequence: TGTGCCAGCAGCGCCGGGACAGGGGGCATCGGGGAGCTGTTTTTT. The full variable domain, its missing parts supplied by reference TRBV9 and TRBJ2-2, is DSGVTQTPKHLITATGQRVTLRCSPRSGDLSVYWYQQSLDQGLQFLIQYYNGEERAKGNILERFSAQQFPDLHSELNLSSLELGDSALYFCASSAGTGGIGELFFGEGSRLTVL.

The CDR3 spells CASSAFTRTDYMNTEAFF. In nucleotides, the CDR3 is TGTGCCAGCAGTGCATTCACCCGGACAGATTACATGAACACTGAAGCTTTCTTT. The V gene is TRBV6-1, the J gene TRBJ1-1; TRBD1 might be the D (6 bases). V was shortened by 4 bases and J by 0 bases, with 21 bases between the two germline ends. CDR1 is MNHNS, CDR2 SASEGT, per germline. The CDR3 is made up of 18 amino acids.

The V gene is TRBV6-5, the J gene TRBJ2-1, with D perhaps TRBD1 or TRBD2 (5 bases each). V was shortened by 4 bases and J by 2 bases, with 12 bases between the two germline ends. The CDR3 is 15 residues long. From germline, CDR1 is MNHEY and CDR2 SVGAGI. The CDR3 sequence is CASSFGTNPYNEQFF. CDR3 bases: TGTGCCAGCAGTTTTGGGACCAACCCCTACAATGAGCAGTTCTTC.

The V and J genes are TRBV6-5 and TRBJ2-7; unclear D gene. V was trimmed by 6 bases and J by 4 bases, leaving 16 bases between them. CDR1 MNHEY and CDR2 SVGAGI come from the germline V gene. The CDR3 totals 14 residues. DNA of the CDR3: TGTGCCAGCAGCCCCGGACGGAACCCTTACGAGCAGTACTTC. It translates to CASSPGRNPYEQYF.

This sequence joins TRBV27 and TRBJ2-1, with 11 positions matching TRBD2. V lost 9 bases, J lost 9 bases, and 13 bases stayed unmatched. This CDR3 has 15 residues. Germline V gene data show CDR1 as MNHEY and CDR2 as SMNVEV (reference sequence). CDR3 protein: CASKNGLAGMGEQFF. In nucleotides, the CDR3 is TGTGCCAGTAAAAACGGACTAGCGGGTATGGGTGAGCAGTTCTTC.

A few counts support this clone. The chain employs TRBV6-5 and TRBJ1-1, with 7 positions matching TRBD1. Germline V CDR1 and CDR2: MNHEY, SVGAGI. The CDR3 contains 13 residues. V lost 10 bases, J lost 0 bases, and 5 bases stayed unmatched. CDR3 region: CATQQGLNTEAFF. The CDR3 coding sequence is TGTGCCACACAACAGGGGTTGAACACTGAAGCTTTCTTT.

This chain joins TRBV7-6 and TRBJ2-7, with TRBD1 as a possible D gene (6 bases). The germline V and J ends were trimmed by 1 base and 2 bases, with 12 bases remaining between them. CDR1 is SGHVS, CDR2 FNYEAQ, per germline. The CDR3 is 15 amino acids. This CDR3 reads CASSLGGQSTYEQYF. CDR3 nucleotide sequence: TGTGCCAGCAGCTTAGGGGGACAATCGACCTACGAGCAGTACTTC.

The rearrangement links TRBV27 to TRBJ2-7; 7 nucleotides line up with TRBD1. Germline CDR1 reads MNHEY; CDR2 reads SMNVEV (reference sequence). This CDR3 spans 14 amino acids. V was clipped by 5 bases and J by 5 bases; unmatched bases: 9. CDR3 bases: TGTGCCAGCAGTGCCCGGGACAGCCTCCACGAGCAGTACTTC. It is translated as CASSARDSLHEQYF.

The rearrangement uses TRBV29-1 and TRBJ2-5; D is unclear. Germline CDR1 is SQVTM and CDR2 is ANQGSEA. V lost 4 bases and J 5 bases, leaving 17 bases between the germline ends. CDR3 length: 14 amino acids. The CDR3 loop is CSVVGSNLGETQYF. CDR3 nucleotide sequence: TGCAGCGTTGTGGGGTCCAACCTGGGGGAGACCCAGTACTTC.

V gene TRBV4-1 combines with J gene TRBJ1-5; possibly TRBD1 for D (5 bases). Germline lookup yields CDR1 MGHRA and CDR2 YSYEKL. CDR3 length equals 14 residues. Trimming shortened V by 1 base and J by 4 bases, and 8 bases separated the two germline ends. In DNA, the CDR3 is TGCGCCAGCAGCCAAGTGGGGCGTAATCAGCCCCAGCATTTT. It encodes CASSQVGRNQPQHF.

J is TRBJ2-1 and V is TRBV9; D assignment may be TRBD1 or TRBD2 (6 bases each). CDR3 length: 16 amino acids. CDR1 and CDR2 (germline): SGDLS, YYNGEE. Deletions cut 0 bases from V and 2 bases from J, with 12 bases between. The CDR3 sequence is CASSVERGETYNEQFF. The CDR3 nucleotides read TGTGCCAGCAGCGTAGAAAGGGGGGAAACCTACAATGAGCAGTTCTTC.

The CDR3 loop is CASSQIGSEQFF. In DNA form, the CDR3 reads TGTGCCAGCAGCCAGATAGGTAGTGAGCAGTTCTTC. This chain connects TRBV7-9 to TRBJ2-1; no reliable D call. The CDR3 runs to 12 residues. With 5 bases removed from V and 9 bases from J, the gap between germline ends came to 11 bases. CDR1 is SEHNR and CDR2 is FQNEAQ in the germline V gene (reference sequence).

The chain links TRBV4-1 to TRBJ2-2, with 8 bases identical to TRBD2. CDR3 length: 17 residues. V shed 3 bases and J 1 base; nucleotides not matched to a gene: 7. CDR1 MGHRA and CDR2 YSYEKL come from the germline V gene. CDR3 sequence: CASSQWNSGRNTGELFF. Written as DNA, the CDR3 is TGCGCCAGCAGCCAGTGGAACAGCGGGAGGAACACCGGGGAGCTGTTTTTT.

V usage is TRBV19 and J usage is TRBJ1-2; TRBD1 might be the D (6 bases). The CDR3 length is 15 residues. The V gene's germline CDR1 is LNHDA and CDR2 SQIVND (reference sequence). Trimming left V 3 bases short and J 4 bases short, with 15 bases between. The CDR3 DNA reads TGTGCCAGTAGTATCCGGGACAATATTGTCTATGGCTACACCTTC. This sequence encodes CASSIRDNIVYGYTF.

This clone appeared a single time. The rearrangement joins TRBV5-1 to TRBJ2-7, with D unclear. From germline, CDR1 is SGHRS and CDR2 YFSETQ. Trimming stripped 6 bases from V and 5 bases from J, with 18 bases between. CDR3 size: 14 residues. The CDR3 spells CASTAGFGPNEQYF. The DNA for the CDR3 is TGCGCCAGCACGGCTGGGTTTGGCCCCAACGAGCAGTACTTC.

Details on this clone: Other DNA sequences in this specimen translate into the identical CDR3. The J gene is TRBJ2-7, the V gene TRBV6-6; D is ambiguous. Trimming stripped 1 base from V and 4 bases from J, with 2 bases between. Germline V lookup: CDR1 MNHNY, CDR2 SVGAGI (reference sequence). This CDR3 has 11 residues. For the CDR3, the DNA is TGTGCCAGCAGTTACTTATACGAGCAGTACTTC. Its translation: CASSYLYEQYF.

The rearrangement links TRBV15 to TRBJ2-7, with D possibly matching TRBD2 (5 bases). V lost 3 bases, J lost 3 bases, and 15 bases lay in between. CDR3 length equals 15 residues. Germline-derived CDR1 and CDR2 are LNHNV and YYDKDF (reference sequence). The CDR3 DNA follows: TGTGCCACCAGCAGTAACCGAGGGAGAAACTACGAGCAGTACTTC. This translates into CATSSNRGRNYEQYF.

The chain carries TRBV29-1 and TRBJ2-1; the D gene could be TRBD1 or TRBD2 (6 bases each). The CDR3 runs 16 residues. Germline CDR1 and CDR2: SQVTM and ANQGSEA. Deletions cut 1 base from V and 1 base from J, with 14 bases between. The CDR3 loop is CSVEAVGGRSYNEQFF. In DNA, the CDR3 is TGCAGCGTTGAAGCCGTCGGGGGCCGGTCCTACAATGAGCAGTTCTTC.

This rearrangement joins TRBV19 to TRBJ2-7; tentatively, D is TRBD1 or TRBD2 (5 bases each). The germline V gene encodes CDR1 LNHDA and CDR2 SQIVND (reference sequence). This CDR3 spans 14 amino acids. V was clipped by 4 bases and J by 5 bases, with 15 bases between them. The CDR3 loop reads CASSTGPHGNEQYF. As DNA, the CDR3 is TGTGCCAGTAGTACGGGACCTCACGGAAACGAGCAGTACTTC.

The V call is TRBV28, the J call TRBJ2-1; TRBD2 aligns across 12 bases. The V segment lost 5 bases and the J segment 5 bases; nucleotides outside the gene matches: 10. From germline, CDR1 is MDHEN and CDR2 SYDVKM. The CDR3 has 17 amino acids. As DNA, the CDR3 is TGTGCCAGCAGTCCTGGACTAGCGGGATCTTGGGACAATGAGCAGTTCTTC. This translates into CASSPGLAGSWDNEQFF.